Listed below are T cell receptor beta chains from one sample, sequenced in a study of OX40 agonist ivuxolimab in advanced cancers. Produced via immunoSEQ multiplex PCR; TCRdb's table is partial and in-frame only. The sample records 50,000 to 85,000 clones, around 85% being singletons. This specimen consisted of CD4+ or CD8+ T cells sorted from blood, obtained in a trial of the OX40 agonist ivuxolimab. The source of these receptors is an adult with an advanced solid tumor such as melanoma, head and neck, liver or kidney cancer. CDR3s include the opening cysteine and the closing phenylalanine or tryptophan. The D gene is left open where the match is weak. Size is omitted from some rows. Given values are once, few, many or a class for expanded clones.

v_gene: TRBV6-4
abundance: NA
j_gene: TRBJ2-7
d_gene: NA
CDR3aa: CASSAPYEQYF
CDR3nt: TGTGCCAGCAGTGCCCCCTACGAGCAGTACTTC

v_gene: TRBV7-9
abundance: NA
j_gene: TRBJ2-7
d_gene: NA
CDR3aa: CASSWVGESSSYEQYF
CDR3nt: TGTGCCAGCAGCTGGGTTGGGGAGTCCAGCTCCTACGAGCAGTACTTC

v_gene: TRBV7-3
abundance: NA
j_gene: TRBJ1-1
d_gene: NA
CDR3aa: CASSPYPGRITTEAFF
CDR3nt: TGTGCCAGCAGCCCATACCCAGGACGGATAACAACTGAAGCTTTCTTT

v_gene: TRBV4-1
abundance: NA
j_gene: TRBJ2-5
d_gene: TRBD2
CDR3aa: CASSHPGGETQYF
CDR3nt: TGCGCCAGCAGCCACCCGGGGGGGGAGACCCAGTACTTC

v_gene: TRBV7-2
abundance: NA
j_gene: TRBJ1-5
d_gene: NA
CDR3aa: CASSHKQENQPQHF
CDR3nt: TGTGCCAGCAGCCATAAACAAGAAAATCAGCCCCAGCATTTT

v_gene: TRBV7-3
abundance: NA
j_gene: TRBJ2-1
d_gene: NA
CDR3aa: CASSPPNSRYGHEQFF
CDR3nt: TGTGCCAGCAGCCCCCCCAACTCTAGATACGGTCATGAGCAGTTCTTC

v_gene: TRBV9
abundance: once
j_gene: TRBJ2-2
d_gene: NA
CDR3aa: CASSVDLRNQAGELFF
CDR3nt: TGTGCCAGCAGCGTAGACCTGAGAAATCAGGCCGGGGAGCTGTTTTTT

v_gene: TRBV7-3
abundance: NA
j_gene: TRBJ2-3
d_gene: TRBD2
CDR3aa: CASSPLAGDTDTQYF
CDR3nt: TGTGCCAGCAGCCCCCTAGCGGGAGATACAGATACGCAGTATTTT

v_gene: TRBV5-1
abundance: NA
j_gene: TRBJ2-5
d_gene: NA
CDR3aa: CASGAWTEQETQYF
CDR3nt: TGCGCCAGCGGCGCATGGACGGAACAAGAGACCCAGTACTTC

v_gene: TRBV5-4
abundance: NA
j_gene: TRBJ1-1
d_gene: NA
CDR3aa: CASSWGVSERSEAFF
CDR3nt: TGTGCCAGCAGCTGGGGGGTCTCGGAAAGATCTGAAGCTTTCTTT

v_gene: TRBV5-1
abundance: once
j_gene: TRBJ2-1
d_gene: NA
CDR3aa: CASARGNEQFF
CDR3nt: TGCGCCAGTGCCCGGGGGAATGAGCAGTTCTTC

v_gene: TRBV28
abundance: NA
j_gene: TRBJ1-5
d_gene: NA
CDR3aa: CASSPPGRRQPQHF
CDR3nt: TGTGCCAGCAGTCCCCCGGGTAGAAGGCAGCCCCAGCATTTT

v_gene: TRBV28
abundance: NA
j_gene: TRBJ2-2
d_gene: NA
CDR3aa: CASLGPKNTGELFF
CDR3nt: TGTGCCAGCTTGGGTCCTAAGAACACCGGGGAGCTGTTTTTT

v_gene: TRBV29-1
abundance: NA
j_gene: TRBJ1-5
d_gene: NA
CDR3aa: CSVAPYSNQPQHF
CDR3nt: TGCAGCGTTGCTCCTTATAGCAATCAGCCCCAGCATTTT

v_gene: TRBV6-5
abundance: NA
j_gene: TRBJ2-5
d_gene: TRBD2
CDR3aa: CASSYLGLDKETQYF
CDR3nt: TGTGCCAGCAGTTACTTGGGACTAGACAAAGAGACCCAGTACTTC

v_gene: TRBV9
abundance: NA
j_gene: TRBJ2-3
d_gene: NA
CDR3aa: CASSGENSFLGGAMDTQYF
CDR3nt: TGTGCCAGCAGCGGCGAAAATTCCTTCCTAGGGGGGGCCATGGATACGCAGTATTTT

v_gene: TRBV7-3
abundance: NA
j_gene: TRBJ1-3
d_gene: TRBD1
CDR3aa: CASSLRGRGSGNTIYF
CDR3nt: TGTGCCAGCAGCTTGAGGGGGCGCGGGTCTGGAAACACCATATATTTT

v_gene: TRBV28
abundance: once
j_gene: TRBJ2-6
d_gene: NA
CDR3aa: CASSPEMAGANVLTF
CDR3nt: TGTGCCAGCAGCCCCGAGATGGCTGGGGCCAACGTCCTGACTTTC

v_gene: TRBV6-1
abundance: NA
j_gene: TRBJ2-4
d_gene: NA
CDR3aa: CASSSPNLAKNIQYF
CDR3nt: TGTGCCAGCAGTTCCCCAAATCTAGCCAAAAACATTCAGTACTTC

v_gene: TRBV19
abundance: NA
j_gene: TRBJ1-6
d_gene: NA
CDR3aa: CASKRQNDSPLHF
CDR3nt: TGTGCCAGTAAAAGACAGAACGATTCACCCCTCCACTTT

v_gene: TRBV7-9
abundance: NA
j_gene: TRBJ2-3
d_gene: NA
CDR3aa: CASGIGATDTQYF
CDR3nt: TGTGCCTCCGGAATTGGGGCCACAGATACGCAGTATTTT

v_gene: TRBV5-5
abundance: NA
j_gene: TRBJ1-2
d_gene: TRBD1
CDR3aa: CASSPLGGQGNGYTF
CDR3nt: TGTGCCAGCAGCCCCTTGGGAGGACAGGGGAATGGCTACACCTTC

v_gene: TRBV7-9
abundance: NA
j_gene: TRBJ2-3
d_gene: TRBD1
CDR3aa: CASSLEGQGARDTQYF
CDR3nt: TGTGCCAGCAGCTTAGAGGGGCAGGGGGCAAGAGATACGCAGTATTTT

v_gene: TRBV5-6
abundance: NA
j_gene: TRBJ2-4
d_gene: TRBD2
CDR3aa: CASSLRLAGNIQYF
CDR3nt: TGTGCCAGCAGCTTGCGGCTAGCGGGAAACATTCAGTACTTC

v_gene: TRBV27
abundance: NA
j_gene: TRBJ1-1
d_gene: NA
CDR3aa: CASSLREDTEAFF
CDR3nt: TGTGCCAGCAGCTTAAGGGAGGACACTGAAGCTTTCTTT

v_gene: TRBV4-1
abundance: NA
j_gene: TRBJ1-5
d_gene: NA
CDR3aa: CASSLGTGTPLENQPQHF
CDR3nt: TGCGCCAGCAGCCTAGGTACAGGAACCCCTTTAGAAAATCAGCCCCAGCATTTT

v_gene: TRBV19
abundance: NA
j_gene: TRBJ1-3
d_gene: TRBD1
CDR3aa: CASSMEDRAGNTIYF
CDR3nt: TGTGCCAGTAGTATGGAGGACAGGGCCGGAAACACCATATATTTT

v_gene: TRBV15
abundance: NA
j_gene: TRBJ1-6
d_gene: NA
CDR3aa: CATSRAERPHSPLHF
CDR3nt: TGTGCCACCAGCAGAGCGGAGAGGCCCCATTCACCCCTCCACTTT

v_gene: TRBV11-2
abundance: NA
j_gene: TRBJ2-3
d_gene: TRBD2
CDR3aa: CASSLGRAADTQYF
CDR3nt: TGTGCCAGCAGTCTTGGGAGGGCAGCAGATACGCAGTATTTT

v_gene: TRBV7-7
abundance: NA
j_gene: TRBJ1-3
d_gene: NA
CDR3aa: CASSPNLGRYSGNTIYF
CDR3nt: TGTGCCAGCAGCCCTAACCTCGGCCGGTACTCTGGAAACACCATATATTTT

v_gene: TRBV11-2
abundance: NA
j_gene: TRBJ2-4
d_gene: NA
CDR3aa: CASSLRDVGNIQYF
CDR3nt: TGTGCCAGCAGCTTACGGGACGTGGGAAACATTCAGTACTTC

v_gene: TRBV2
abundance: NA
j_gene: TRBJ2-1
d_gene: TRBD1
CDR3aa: CASSGTRGGHNEQFF
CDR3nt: TGTGCCAGCAGCGGGACCCGAGGGGGCCACAATGAGCAGTTCTTC

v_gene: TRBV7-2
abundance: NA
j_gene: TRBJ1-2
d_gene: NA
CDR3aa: CASSLRGVANYGYTF
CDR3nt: TGTGCCAGCAGCTTACGAGGGGTCGCTAACTATGGCTACACCTTC

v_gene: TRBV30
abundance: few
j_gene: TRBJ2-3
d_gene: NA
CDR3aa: CAWSAADTQYF
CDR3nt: TGTGCCTGGAGTGCAGCAGATACGCAGTATTTT

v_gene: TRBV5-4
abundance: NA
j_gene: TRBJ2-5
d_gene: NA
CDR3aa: CASSRGTGQETQYF
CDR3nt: TGTGCCAGCAGCAGAGGGACGGGACAAGAGACCCAGTACTTC

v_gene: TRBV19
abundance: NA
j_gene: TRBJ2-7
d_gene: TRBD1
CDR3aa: CASRDRGGSYEQYF
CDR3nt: TGTGCCAGTAGGGACAGGGGAGGGTCCTACGAGCAGTACTTC

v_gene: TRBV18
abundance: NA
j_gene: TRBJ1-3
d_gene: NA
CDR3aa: CASSVITGQGQTTGNTIYF
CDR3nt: TGTGCCAGCTCAGTCATAACGGGACAAGGTCAAACCACTGGAAACACCATATATTTT

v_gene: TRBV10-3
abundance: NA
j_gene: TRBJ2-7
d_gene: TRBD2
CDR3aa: CAISDLGLAGSYEQYF
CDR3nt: TGTGCCATCAGTGACCTAGGACTAGCGGGAAGCTACGAGCAGTACTTC

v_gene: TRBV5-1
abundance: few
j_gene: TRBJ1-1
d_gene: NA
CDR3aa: CASSFARVAEAFF
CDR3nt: TGCGCCAGCAGCTTTGCCAGGGTCGCTGAAGCTTTCTTT

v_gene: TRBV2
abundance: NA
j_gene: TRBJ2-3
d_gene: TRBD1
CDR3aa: CATRDSPQKNTQYF
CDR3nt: TGTGCCACCCGGGACAGCCCTCAGAAGAATACGCAGTATTTT

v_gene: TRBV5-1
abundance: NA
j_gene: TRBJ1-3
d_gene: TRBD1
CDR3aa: CASSSTGNGNTIYF
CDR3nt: TGCGCCAGCAGCTCGACAGGGAATGGAAACACCATATATTTT

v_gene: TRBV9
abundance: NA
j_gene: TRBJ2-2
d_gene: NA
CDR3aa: CASSVVLGTGELFF
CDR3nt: TGTGCCAGCAGCGTAGTGCTGGGCACCGGGGAGCTGTTTTTT

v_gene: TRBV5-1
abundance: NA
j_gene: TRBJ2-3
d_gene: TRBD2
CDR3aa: CASSPTGLRADTQYF
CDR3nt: TGCGCCAGCAGCCCGACGGGACTACGAGCGGATACGCAGTATTTT

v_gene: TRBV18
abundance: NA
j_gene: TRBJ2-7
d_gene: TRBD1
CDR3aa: CASSATGGYEQYF
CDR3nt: TGTGCCAGCTCCGCGACAGGGGGCTACGAGCAGTACTTC

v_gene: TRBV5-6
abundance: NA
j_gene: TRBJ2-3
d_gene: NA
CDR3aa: CASSLRPRDTQYF
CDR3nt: TGTGCCAGCAGCTTGAGACCCCGCGATACGCAGTATTTT

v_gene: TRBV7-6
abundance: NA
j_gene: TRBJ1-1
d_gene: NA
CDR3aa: CASSYRAGNTEAFF
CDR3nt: TGTGCCAGCAGCTATAGGGCAGGGAACACTGAAGCTTTCTTT

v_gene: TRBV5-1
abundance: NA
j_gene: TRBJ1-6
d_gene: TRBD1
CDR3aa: CASSLGTGGSPLHF
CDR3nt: TGCGCCAGCAGCTTGGGGACAGGCGGTTCACCCCTCCACTTT

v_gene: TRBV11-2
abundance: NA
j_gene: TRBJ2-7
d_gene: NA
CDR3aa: CASSFLDGVGEQYF
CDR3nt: TGTGCCAGCAGTTTCTTGGACGGAGTCGGCGAGCAGTACTTC

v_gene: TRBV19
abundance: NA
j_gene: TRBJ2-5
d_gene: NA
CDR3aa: CASSIVGSGKETQYF
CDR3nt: TGTGCCAGTAGTATAGTAGGGTCGGGTAAAGAGACCCAGTACTTC

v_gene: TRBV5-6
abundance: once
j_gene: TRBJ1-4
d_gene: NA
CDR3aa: CASSFWSGATSNEKLFF
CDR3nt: TGTGCCAGCAGCTTTTGGTCAGGGGCCACAAGTAATGAAAAACTGTTTTTT

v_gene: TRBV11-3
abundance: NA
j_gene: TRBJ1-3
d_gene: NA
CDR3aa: CASSLSSDTIYF
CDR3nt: TGTGCCAGCAGCTTATCCTCAGACACCATATATTTT

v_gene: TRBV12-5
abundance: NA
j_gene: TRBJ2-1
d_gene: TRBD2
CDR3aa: CASGFLRDGTGGLAGGHEQFF
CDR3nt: TGTGCTAGTGGTTTTCTCCGGGACGGGACAGGGGGACTAGCGGGAGGCCATGAGCAGTTCTTC

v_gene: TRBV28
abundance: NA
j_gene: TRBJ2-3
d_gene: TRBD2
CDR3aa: CASSSTPSGRGPGDTQYF
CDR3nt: TGTGCCAGCAGTTCGACACCTAGCGGGAGGGGACCAGGGGATACGCAGTATTTT

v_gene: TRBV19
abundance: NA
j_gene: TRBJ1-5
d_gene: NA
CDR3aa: CASSTGAGSNQPQHF
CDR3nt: TGTGCCAGTAGCACCGGAGCAGGTAGCAATCAGCCCCAGCATTTT